This record covers a single T cell receptor (beta chain). Germline V CDR1 and CDR2: KGHDR, SFDVKD. The CDR3 consists of 13 residues. Trimming stripped 4 bases from V and 1 base from J, with 5 bases between. These data come from a study of control samples from healthy donors and cancer patients. Generated by immunoSEQ multiplex PCR, the TCRdb table keeps only in-frame clones and is missing some. The sample shows approximately 84,000 clones, 75% to 95% of them seen only once. This sequence was found in a man aged 25 to 40 in good health. V and J are TRBV24-1 and TRBJ2-3; unclear D gene. Material for sequencing was blood. The CDR3 loop reads CATSETGTDTQYF. The CDR3 nucleotides read TGTGCCACCAGTGAAACGGGCACAGATACGCAGTATTTT.